These 10 T cell receptor beta chains originate from one sample sequenced in a study of graft-versus-host responses after intestinal transplantation. Their antigens are not known. The data were produced by immunoSEQ multiplex PCR, yet TCRdb's version contains in-frame clones alone and is incomplete. The repertoire holds tens of thousands of clones, over 85% seen once, with roughly a fifth in the top ten. This sample comprised unstimulated CD8+ T cells sorted from spleen or lymph node cells, obtained before transplant. All receptors come from a human donor who was the organ donor for an intestinal transplant.

V gene TRBV7-6 combines with J gene TRBJ2-7; 7 bases match TRBD2. The CDR3 is 13 residues long. CDR1 is SGHVS, CDR2 FNYEAQ, per germline. V lost 4 bases to trimming and J lost 2 bases; unmatched junction nucleotides: 2. The CDR3 loop reads CASSYGTTYEQYF. Written as DNA, the CDR3 is TGTGCCAGCAGCTACGGGACTACCTACGAGCAGTACTTC.

This clone was detected once. The V gene is TRBV7-6, the J gene TRBJ2-7; 10 bases match TRBD1. The germline V gene has CDR1 SGHVS and CDR2 FNYEAQ. The CDR3 loop spans 16 amino acids. Trimming took 0 bases from V and 2 from J; bases not matched to a gene: 4. CDR3 sequence (DNA): TGTGCCAGCAGCTTAGCGACAGGGGGCGGACCCTACGAGCAGTACTTC. Encoded protein: CASSLATGGGPYEQYF. Drawing the rest from reference TRBV7-6 and TRBJ2-7, the complete variable domain is GAGVSQSPRYKVTKRGQDVALRCDPISGHVSLYWYRQALGQGPEFLTYFNYEAQQDKSGLPNDRFSAERPEGSISTLTIQRTEQRDSAMYRCASSLATGGGPYEQYFGPGTRLTVT.

The chain uses TRBV6-5 and TRBJ1-4; 8 bases are a match to TRBD1. Germline CDR1 and CDR2: MNHEY and SVGAGI. J lost 5 bases, V lost 7 bases, and 6 bases had no gene match. The CDR3 has 14 residues. This CDR3 reads CASTRTGRNEKLFF. The CDR3 bases are TGTGCCAGCACCCGGACAGGGAGAAATGAAAAACTGTTTTTT.

This clone was counted once. This sequence joins TRBV7-3 and TRBJ2-3; 14 positions agree with TRBD2. CDR1 and CDR2 (germline): SGHTA, FQGTGA. With 5 bases clipped from V and 4 bases from J, the junction kept 2 bases outside the gene matches. This CDR3 is 15 amino acids long. The CDR3 nucleotides are TGTGCCAGCAGCGCGGGACTAGCGGGAGCAGATACGCAGTATTTT. Translating gives CASSAGLAGADTQYF.

The rearrangement links TRBV19 to TRBJ2-1; D is unclear. V gave up 5 bases and J gave up 9 bases, with 8 bases separating them. CDR3 size: 11 residues. The V gene's germline CDR1 is LNHDA and CDR2 SQIVND (reference sequence). Written as DNA, the CDR3 is TGTGCCAGTAGTTCCAGCGTTGAGCAGTTCTTC. This sequence encodes CASSSSVEQFF. Combining the CDR3 with reference TRBV19 and TRBJ2-1 gives the whole variable domain DGGITQSPKYLFRKEGQNVTLSCEQNLNHDAMYWYRQDPGQGLRLIYYSQIVNDFQKGDIAEGYSVSREKKESFPLTVTSAQKNPTAFYLCASSSSVEQFFGPGTRLTVL.

In regard to this clone: The junction differs from germline at one of its ends, possibly a read error. The V gene is TRBV18, the J gene TRBJ2-1, with 7 bases lining up with TRBD2. CDR3 length equals 17 residues. Germline V gene data show CDR1 as KGHSH and CDR2 as LQKENI. CDR3 in DNA: TGTGCCGGCTCACCACTACGAGCGGGGAGCTCCTACAATGAGCAGTTCTTC. Translating it yields CAGSPLRAGSSYNEQFF.

This chain uses TRBV6-5 with TRBJ1-2; no clear D gene. Germline V gene sequence: CDR1 MNHEY, CDR2 SVGAGI. CDR3 length: 13 residues. Trimming removed 2 bases from V and 4 bases from J, with 8 bases in between. CDR3 in DNA: TGTGCCAGCAGTTACGTGCGTTTCTATGGCTACACCTTC. Translating gives CASSYVRFYGYTF.

This rearrangement joins TRBV2 to TRBJ2-1, with D uncertain. Germline V gene sequence: CDR1 SNHLY, CDR2 FYNNEI. This CDR3 is 13 amino acids long. Trimming took 3 bases from V and 9 from J, leaving 12 bases between them. DNA for the CDR3: TGTGCCAGCAGTGACCTAGGTCGGGTTGAGCAGTTCTTC. It is translated as CASSDLGRVEQFF. Using reference TRBV2 and TRBJ2-1 for the parts outside the CDR3, the full variable domain is EPEVTQTPSHQVTQMGQEVILRCVPISNHLYFYWYRQILGQKVEFLVSFYNNEISEKSEIFDDQFSVERPDGSNFTLKIRSTKLEDSAMYFCASSDLGRVEQFFGPGTRLTVL.

V usage is TRBV28 and J usage is TRBJ2-1; the match to TRBD2 covers 8 bases. The CDR3 runs 14 residues. The trim removed 3 bases at V and 7 bases at J, leaving 5 bases unmatched. In germline, CDR1 is MDHEN, CDR2 SYDVKM. CDR3 DNA sequence: TGTGCCAGCAGTTTTCGCGGGAGGACGAATGAGCAGTTCTTC. Translated: CASSFRGRTNEQFF.

This chain joins TRBV27 and TRBJ2-7; TRBD2 matches at 10 bases. This CDR3 is built from 14 residues. The germline gives CDR1 MNHEY, CDR2 SMNVEV (reference sequence). With 6 bases clipped from V and 3 bases from J, the junction kept 5 bases outside the gene matches. The CDR3 DNA follows: TGTGCCAGCAGATTAGCGGGAGGAGGCTACGAGCAGTACTTC. The encoded protein is CASRLAGGGYEQYF.